Shown below are 26 T cell receptor beta chains from a single sample sequenced in a study of shared T cell receptors in the human thymus. TCRdb's copy holds only in-frame clones and misses some; the assay was immunoSEQ multiplex PCR. The sample carries a few hundred thousand clones, 85% to 95% recorded once. The sequencing input was thymocytes. The receptors here all came from a human donor.

The V call is TRBV5-1, the J call TRBJ2-7; the D is unclear. V lost 0 bases and J 6 bases, leaving 19 bases between the germline ends. The CDR3 is 16 amino acids. Germline V lookup: CDR1 SGHRS, CDR2 YFSETQ. CDR3 amino acids: CASSLVCSGNPLEQYF. CDR3 DNA sequence: TGCGCCAGCAGCTTGGTTTGTTCGGGTAATCCGCTCGAGCAGTACTTC.

The chain combines TRBV6-1 with TRBJ1-2; D unresolved. CDR1 and CDR2 (germline): MNHNS, SASEGT. The CDR3 consists of 16 residues. V lost 3 bases, J lost 4 bases, and 18 bases lay in between. CDR3 loop: CASSEVWVSISYGYTF. CDR3 DNA: TGTGCCAGCAGTGAGGTTTGGGTTAGTATTAGCTATGGCTACACCTTC.

This chain joins TRBV25-1 and TRBJ2-1, with 12 bases aligning to TRBD2. The length of the CDR3 is 18 residues. V lost 3 bases to trimming and J lost 7 bases; unmatched junction nucleotides: 13. Per the germline V gene, CDR1 is MGHDK and CDR2 is SYGVNS. This CDR3 reads CASSDQFRTSGARNEQFF. The CDR3 DNA is TGTGCCAGCAGTGATCAGTTCCGGACTAGCGGGGCAAGGAATGAGCAGTTCTTC.

The chain combines TRBV14 with TRBJ2-3, with D tentatively TRBD2 (5 bases). The CDR3 has 17 amino acids. Trimming left V 0 bases short and J 5 bases short, with 18 bases between. Germline CDR1 reads SGHDN; CDR2 reads FVKESK. The chain's CDR3 is CASSQERSRGVVDTQYF. In DNA form, the CDR3 reads TGTGCCAGCAGCCAAGAGCGTTCTCGGGGAGTTGTAGATACGCAGTATTTT.

V gene TRBV4-1 combines with J gene TRBJ1-1, with 9 bases lining up with TRBD1. The J segment lost 0 bases and the V segment lost 0 bases, leaving 14 bases of the junction unmatched. CDR3 size: 20 residues. Germline-derived CDR1 and CDR2 are MGHRA and YSYEKL. As DNA, the CDR3 is TGCGCCAGCAGCCAAGATACCCTCGACAGGGGGAGGCGGTTGAACACTGAAGCTTTCTTT. Protein sequence: CASSQDTLDRGRRLNTEAFF.

The V call is TRBV10-3, the J call TRBJ2-7; no clear D. This CDR3 contains 15 residues. Germline CDR1 ENHRY, CDR2 SYGVKD. The germline V and J ends were trimmed by 3 bases and 2 bases, with 14 bases remaining between them. CDR3 coding DNA: TGTGCCATCAGTGACACCCTAGTTTTAGCCTACGAGCAGTACTTC. The encoded protein is CAISDTLVLAYEQYF.

The chain recombines TRBV28 with TRBJ2-7; TRBD1 aligns across 7 bases. The V and J ends lost 7 bases and 0 bases, in that order; junction bases with no gene match: 6. This CDR3 is 14 amino acids long. Germline V CDR1 and CDR2: MDHEN, SYDVKM. The CDR3 region is CASKGGRASYEQYF. CDR3 DNA: TGTGCCAGCAAAGGGGGCAGGGCCTCCTACGAGCAGTACTTC.

The rearrangement uses TRBV15 and TRBJ2-7, with TRBD2 matching over 10 bases. V was pared by 3 bases and J by 1 base, with 12 bases of the junction left unmatched. Germline CDR1 LNHNV, CDR2 YYDKDF (reference sequence). This CDR3 has 18 amino acids. The CDR3 region has the DNA TGTGCCACCAGCAGGGGGGGACCCAAGCGGGAGGGTTCCTACGAGCAGTACTTC. Its translation is CATSRGGPKREGSYEQYF.

This chain joins TRBV27 and TRBJ2-3; D perhaps matches TRBD2 (6 bases). Germline CDR1 MNHEY, CDR2 SMNVEV (reference sequence). Trimming removed 5 bases at V and 6 bases at J, with 21 bases between. This CDR3 is 16 amino acids long. This chain's CDR3 is CASSKNGTQARDTQYF. CDR3 bases: TGTGCCAGCAGTAAAAACGGGACTCAGGCCCGGGATACGCAGTATTTT.

The chain is built from TRBV28 and TRBJ2-1; D tentatively fits TRBD1 or TRBD2 (5 bases each). The length of the CDR3 is 20 residues. Trimming took off 2 bases at V and 0 bases at J, with 23 bases between the two ends. Germline CDR1 is MDHEN and CDR2 is SYDVKM. The CDR3 nucleotides are TGTGCCAGCAGTTTACCCGGGGTGGGGGTAGGGAGCAGCTCCTACAATGAGCAGTTCTTC. Translated, it gives CASSLPGVGVGSSSYNEQFF.

This clone has a handful of counts. The gene calls are TRBV5-1 and TRBJ1-2; TRBD1 agrees at 8 bases. This CDR3 spans 14 amino acids. Germline CDR1 is SGHRS and CDR2 is YFSETQ. The V segment lost 0 bases and the J segment 6 bases; nucleotides outside the gene matches: 4. The CDR3 is CASSLAGQEHGYTF. CDR3 in DNA: TGCGCCAGCAGCTTGGCGGGACAGGAGCATGGCTACACCTTC.

The chain has TRBV5-1 and TRBJ1-1, with a tentative D call TRBD1 (6 bases). Germline loops: CDR1 SGHRS, CDR2 YFSETQ. This CDR3 is 16 amino acids long. V lost 0 bases to trimming and J lost 1 base, with 13 bases between them. The CDR3 protein is CASSLGTVPWNTEAFF. CDR3 in DNA: TGCGCCAGCAGCTTGGGGACAGTTCCATGGAACACTGAAGCTTTCTTT.

V usage is TRBV28 and J usage is TRBJ1-1, with D perhaps matching TRBD1 (6 bases). Germline CDR1 is MDHEN and CDR2 is SYDVKM. The CDR3 is 16 amino acids. V was cut by 4 bases and J by 4 bases, with 19 bases left in between. The CDR3 loop reads CASSSEVYRECTEAFF. In nucleotides, the CDR3 is TGTGCCAGCAGTTCCGAGGTTTACAGGGAATGCACTGAAGCTTTCTTT.

The chain recombines TRBV6-5 with TRBJ2-5; TRBD1 matches at 8 bases. Per germline, CDR1 MNHEY and CDR2 SVGAGI. Trimming at V came to 7 bases and at J to 3 bases, leaving 7 bases not matched to a gene. CDR3 length equals 14 residues. CDR3 DNA sequence: TGTGCCAGCATGGCAGGGGGCGGGGAAGAGACCCAGTACTTC. It translates to CASMAGGGEETQYF.

The chain is built from TRBV15 and TRBJ2-3; TRBD2 agrees at 7 bases. Germline V gene lookup returns CDR1 LNHNV and CDR2 YYDKDF (reference sequence). This CDR3 has 14 amino acids. The junction had 2 bases not matched to a gene; V was cut back by 5 bases and J by 0 bases. DNA for the CDR3: TGTGCCACCAGCCTAGCGGAAAGCACAGATACGCAGTATTTT. This encodes CATSLAESTDTQYF.

The rearrangement joins TRBV28 to TRBJ1-1; D remains ambiguous. Trimming removed 6 bases from V and 0 bases from J, with 20 bases in between. The CDR3 has 17 amino acids. From germline, CDR1 is MDHEN and CDR2 SYDVKM. The CDR3 reads CASRKCRPWVMNTEAFF. CDR3 nucleotide sequence: TGTGCCAGCAGAAAATGCCGTCCGTGGGTCATGAACACTGAAGCTTTCTTT.

J is TRBJ2-7 and V is TRBV7-8; D not certain. The CDR3 length is 11 residues. The V end lost 4 bases, the J end lost 4 bases, and 5 bases lay between the germline ends. Germline CDR1 is SGHVS and CDR2 is FQNEAQ. The CDR3 nucleotides are TGTGCCAGCAGCTCCGAATACGAGCAGTACTTC. This gives the protein CASSSEYEQYF.

J is TRBJ2-2 and V is TRBV27; D remains ambiguous. Germline V CDR1 and CDR2: MNHEY, SMNVEV (reference sequence). This CDR3 spans 19 amino acids. Trimming removed 3 bases at V and 2 bases at J, with 22 bases between. Here the CDR3 DNA reads TGTGCCAGCAGTTTCGCAATCCCCGGGCAGATCTTTAACACCGGGGAGCTGTTTTTT. This sequence encodes CASSFAIPGQIFNTGELFF.

As for this clone: As the CDR3 is not closed by the conserved phenylalanine or tryptophan, this likely results from a read error. The limits of the CDR3 on the DNA are not certain, so only TCRdb's listed CDR3 is given. The chain has TRBV28 and TRBJ2-7; TRBD1, the table's D call, lacks a check against the DNA. CDR1 and CDR2 from the germline V gene are MDHEN and SYDVKM. The CDR3 numbers 14 amino acids, ends counted. This chain's CDR3 is CASTPYAGQGALTL.

This rearrangement joins TRBV7-6 to TRBJ1-2, with TRBD1 matching 9 bases. Germline trimming cut 5 bases from V and 4 bases from J; bases unmatched to any gene: 8. Germline V gene sequence: CDR1 SGHVS, CDR2 FNYEAQ. The CDR3 covers 15 residues. The CDR3 region is CASSVRTGQGYGYTF. The CDR3 DNA reads as TGTGCCAGCAGCGTAAGAACGGGACAGGGCTATGGCTACACCTTC.

In its sample, this clone was seen once. V and J are TRBV27 and TRBJ2-1, with a weak D call TRBD1 (6 bases). The CDR3 contains 16 residues. Trimming pared 4 bases from V and 4 bases from J, leaving 17 bases between. Germline CDR1 is MNHEY and CDR2 is SMNVEV (reference sequence). The CDR3 loop is CASSSSTGAQYNEQFF. CDR3 nucleotide sequence: TGTGCCAGCAGTTCGTCGACAGGTGCTCAATACAATGAGCAGTTCTTC.

The V and J genes are TRBV27 and TRBJ1-2, with 10 nucleotides matching TRBD1. CDR3 size: 18 residues. The germline V gene encodes CDR1 MNHEY and CDR2 SMNVEV (reference sequence). Germline trimming cut 0 bases from V and 3 bases from J; bases unmatched to any gene: 10. CDR3 region: CASSLSGLGQGPYYGYTF. The CDR3 DNA follows: TGTGCCAGCAGTTTATCTGGCTTGGGACAGGGGCCCTACTATGGCTACACCTTC.

The V and J genes are TRBV5-1 and TRBJ1-4; D perhaps matches TRBD1 (5 bases). V dropped 3 bases and J dropped 16 bases, with 16 bases sitting between them. CDR1 and CDR2 from the germline V gene are SGHRS and YFSETQ. The CDR3 has 12 residues. The CDR3 region has the DNA TGCGCCAGCAGCTCACCCGGGGGATATGGGTTTTTT. Translated, it gives CASSSPGGYGFF.

The V and J genes are TRBV28 and TRBJ2-7; the D gene is possibly TRBD2 (7 bases). The CDR3 extends over 15 amino acids. The V end was cut by 5 bases, the J end by 4 bases, with 18 bases between. Germline V gene lookup returns CDR1 MDHEN and CDR2 SYDVKM. In DNA form, the CDR3 reads TGTGCCAGCAGTCCCCCCCCGGCGGGGGCGTACGAGCAGTACTTC. As protein: CASSPPPAGAYEQYF.

This chain links TRBV15 with TRBJ1-5; 9 bases align to TRBD1. With 0 bases clipped from V and 4 bases from J, the junction kept 7 bases outside the gene matches. The CDR3 has 17 amino acids. Germline V gene sequence: CDR1 LNHNV, CDR2 YYDKDF (reference sequence). CDR3 bases: TGTGCCACCAGCAGAGAACAGGGGGCAACCATTAATCAGCCCCAGCATTTT. Translation: CATSREQGATINQPQHF. The full variable domain, rest sourced from reference TRBV15 and TRBJ1-5, is DAMVIQNPRYQVTQFGKPVTLSCSQTLNHNVMYWYQQKSSQAPKLLFHYYDKDFNNEADTPDNFQSRRPNTSFCFLDIRSPGLGDTAMYLCATSREQGATINQPQHFGDGTRLSIL.

The chain links TRBV5-5 to TRBJ2-5, with TRBD2 identical over 7 bases. CDR1 is SGHKS and CDR2 is YYEKEE in the germline V gene (reference sequence). This CDR3 has 14 residues. The V gene end was trimmed by 4 bases and the J gene end by 3 bases; junction bases not matched to a gene: 6. The CDR3 loop reads CASSAAGREETQYF. CDR3 in DNA: TGTGCCAGCAGCGCCGCGGGGAGGGAAGAGACCCAGTACTTC.